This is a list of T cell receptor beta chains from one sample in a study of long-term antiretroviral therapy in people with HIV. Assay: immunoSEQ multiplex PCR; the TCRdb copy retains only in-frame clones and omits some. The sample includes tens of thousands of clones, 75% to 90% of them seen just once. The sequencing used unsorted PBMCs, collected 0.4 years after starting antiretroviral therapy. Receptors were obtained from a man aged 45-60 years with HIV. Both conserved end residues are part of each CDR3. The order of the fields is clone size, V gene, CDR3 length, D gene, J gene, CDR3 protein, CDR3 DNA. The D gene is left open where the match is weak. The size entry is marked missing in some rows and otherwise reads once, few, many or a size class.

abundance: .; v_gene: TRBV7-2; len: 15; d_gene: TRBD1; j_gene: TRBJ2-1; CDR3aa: CASSSRDRGNWEQFF; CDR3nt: TGTGCCAGCAGCTCCCGGGACAGGGGAAATTGGGAGCAGTTCTTC
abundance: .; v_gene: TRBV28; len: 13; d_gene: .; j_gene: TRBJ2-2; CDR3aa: CASRQPNTGELFF; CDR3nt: TGTGCCAGCCGACAGCCGAACACCGGGGAGCTGTTTTTT
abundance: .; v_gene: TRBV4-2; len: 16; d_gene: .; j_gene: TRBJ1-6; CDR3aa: CASSQDGQVNNSPLHF; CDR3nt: TGTGCCAGCAGCCAAGATGGGCAGGTTAATAATTCACCCCTCCACTTT
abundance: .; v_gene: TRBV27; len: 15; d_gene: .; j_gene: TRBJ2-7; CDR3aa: CASSLSSWGKGEQYF; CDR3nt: TGTGCCAGCAGTTTATCGAGTTGGGGGAAAGGCGAGCAGTACTTC
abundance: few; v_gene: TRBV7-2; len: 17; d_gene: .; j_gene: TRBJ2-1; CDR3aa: CASSLPGDPRVRDEQFF; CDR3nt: TGTGCCAGCAGCCTCCCAGGGGACCCAAGGGTTCGGGATGAGCAGTTCTTC
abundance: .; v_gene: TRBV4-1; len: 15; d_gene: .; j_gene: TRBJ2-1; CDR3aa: CASSQESGMQDEQFF; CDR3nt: TGCGCCAGCAGCCAAGAATCGGGGATGCAGGATGAGCAGTTCTTC
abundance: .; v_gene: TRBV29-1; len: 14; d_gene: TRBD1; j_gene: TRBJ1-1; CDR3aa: CSAKWRGGETEAFF; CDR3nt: TGCAGCGCCAAATGGAGAGGGGGCGAAACTGAAGCTTTCTTT
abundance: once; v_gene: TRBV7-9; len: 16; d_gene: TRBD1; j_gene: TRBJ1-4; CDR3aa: CASSFGQGPSNEKLFF; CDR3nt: TGTGCCAGCAGCTTCGGACAGGGCCCCTCTAATGAAAAACTGTTTTTT
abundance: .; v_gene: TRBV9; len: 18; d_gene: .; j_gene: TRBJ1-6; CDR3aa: CASSATEATRSYNSPLHF; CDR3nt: TGTGCCAGCAGCGCAACCGAAGCAACTCGCTCCTATAATTCACCCCTCCACTTT
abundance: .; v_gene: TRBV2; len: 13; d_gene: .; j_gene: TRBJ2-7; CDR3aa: CASIEEGWNEQYF; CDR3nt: TGTGCCAGCATCGAAGAGGGATGGAACGAGCAGTACTTC
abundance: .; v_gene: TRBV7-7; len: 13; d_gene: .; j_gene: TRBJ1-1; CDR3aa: CASSWTVNTEAFF; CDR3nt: TGTGCTAGCAGCTGGACAGTGAACACTGAAGCTTTCTTT
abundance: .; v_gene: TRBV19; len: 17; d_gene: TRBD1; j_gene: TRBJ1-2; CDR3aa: CASSNSGTGGPNYGYTF; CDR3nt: TGTGCCAGTAGTAACTCCGGGACAGGGGGACCGAACTATGGCTACACCTTC
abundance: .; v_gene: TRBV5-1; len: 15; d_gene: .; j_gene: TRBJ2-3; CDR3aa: CASSQMAGYTDTQYF; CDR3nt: TGCGCCAGCAGCCAAATGGCAGGGTACACAGATACGCAGTATTTT
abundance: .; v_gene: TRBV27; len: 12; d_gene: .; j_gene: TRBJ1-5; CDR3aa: CASRGPYQPQHF; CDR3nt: TGTGCCAGCAGGGGGCCTTATCAGCCCCAGCATTTT
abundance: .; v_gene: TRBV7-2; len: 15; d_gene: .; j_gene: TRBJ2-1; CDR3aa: CASSLSRDMGLGQFF; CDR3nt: TGTGCCAGCAGCTTAAGCCGGGACATGGGGTTGGGGCAGTTCTTC
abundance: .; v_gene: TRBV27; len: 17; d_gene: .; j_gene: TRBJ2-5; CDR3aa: CASSLSPFRGSEETQYF; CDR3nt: TGTGCCAGCAGTTTATCACCCTTCAGGGGAAGCGAAGAGACCCAGTACTTC
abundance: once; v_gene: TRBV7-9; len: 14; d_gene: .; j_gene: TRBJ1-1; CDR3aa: CASSKDSLNTEAFF; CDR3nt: TGTGCCAGCAGCAAGGACAGCTTGAACACTGAAGCTTTCTTT
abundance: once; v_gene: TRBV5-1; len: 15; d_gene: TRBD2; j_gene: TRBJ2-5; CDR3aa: CASSLAAGGPETQYF; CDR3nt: TGCGCCAGCAGCTTGGCTGCGGGGGGGCCGGAGACCCAGTACTTC
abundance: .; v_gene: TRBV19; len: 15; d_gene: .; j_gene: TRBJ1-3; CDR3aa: CASSIKAGSGNTIYF; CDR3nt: TGTGCCAGTAGTATTAAGGCTGGCTCTGGAAACACCATATATTTT
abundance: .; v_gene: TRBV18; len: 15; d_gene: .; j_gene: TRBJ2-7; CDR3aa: CASSPQTRGPYEQYF; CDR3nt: TGTGCCAGCTCACCGCAGACCCGTGGGCCCTACGAGCAGTACTTC
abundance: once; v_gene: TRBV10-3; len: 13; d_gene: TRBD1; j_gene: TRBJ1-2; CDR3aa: CAIRGTGVGGYTF; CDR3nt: TGTGCCATCAGAGGGACAGGGGTTGGTGGCTACACCTTC
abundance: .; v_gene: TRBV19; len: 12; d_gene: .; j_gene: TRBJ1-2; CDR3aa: CASTLGGYGYTF; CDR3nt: TGTGCCAGTACCCTAGGGGGCTATGGCTACACCTTC
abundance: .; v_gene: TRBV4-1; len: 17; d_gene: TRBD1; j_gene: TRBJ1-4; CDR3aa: CASSRSMGTGAGEKLFF; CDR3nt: TGCGCCAGCAGCCGTTCCATGGGGACAGGGGCGGGTGAAAAACTGTTTTTT
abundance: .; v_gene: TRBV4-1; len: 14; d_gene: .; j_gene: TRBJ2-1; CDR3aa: CASSPEPRTVSQFF; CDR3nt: TGCGCCAGCAGCCCGGAACCCCGGACCGTGTCGCAGTTCTTC
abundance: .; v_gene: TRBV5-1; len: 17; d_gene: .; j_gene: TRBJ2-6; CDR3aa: CASSFIESEVGANVLTF; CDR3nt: TGCGCCAGCAGCTTTATTGAGTCGGAGGTTGGGGCCAACGTCCTGACTTTC
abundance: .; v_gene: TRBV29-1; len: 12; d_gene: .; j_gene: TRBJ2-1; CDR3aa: CSVDPGLNEQFF; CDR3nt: TGCAGCGTTGATCCTGGGCTCAATGAGCAGTTCTTC
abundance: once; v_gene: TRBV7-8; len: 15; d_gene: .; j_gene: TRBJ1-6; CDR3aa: CASSPVGQAPRALHF; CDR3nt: TGTGCCAGCAGCCCGGTGGGCCAGGCCCCGCGGGCCCTCCACTTT
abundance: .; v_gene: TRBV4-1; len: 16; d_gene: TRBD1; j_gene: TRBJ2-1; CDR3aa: CASSHHPGQGVGEQFF; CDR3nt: TGCGCCAGCAGCCACCATCCGGGACAGGGGGTTGGTGAGCAGTTCTTC
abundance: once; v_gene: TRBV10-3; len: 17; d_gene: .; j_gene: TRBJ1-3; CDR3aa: CAISETNPGVARNTIYF; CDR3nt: TGTGCCATCAGTGAGACCAACCCCGGGGTTGCGAGAAACACCATATATTTT
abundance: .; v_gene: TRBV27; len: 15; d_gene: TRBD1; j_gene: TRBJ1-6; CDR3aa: CASSPRQGGNSPLHF; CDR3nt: TGTGCCAGCAGTCCCCGACAGGGGGGAAATTCACCCCTCCACTTT
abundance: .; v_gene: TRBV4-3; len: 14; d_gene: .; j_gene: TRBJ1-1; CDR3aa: CASSQEIGNTEAFF; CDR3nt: TGCGCCAGCAGCCAAGAGATAGGGAACACTGAAGCTTTCTTT
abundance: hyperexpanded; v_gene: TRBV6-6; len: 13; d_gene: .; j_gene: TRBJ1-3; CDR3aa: CASSYSGEDTIYF; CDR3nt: TGTGCCAGCAGTTACTCGGGGGAGGACACCATATATTTT
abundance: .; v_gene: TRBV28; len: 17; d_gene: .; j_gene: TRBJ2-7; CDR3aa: CASSSPTTGHHSYEQYF; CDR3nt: TGTGCCAGCAGTTCCCCCACCACAGGACATCACTCCTACGAGCAGTACTTC
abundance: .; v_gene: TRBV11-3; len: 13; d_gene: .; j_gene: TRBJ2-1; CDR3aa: CASSPGPYNEQFF; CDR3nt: TGTGCCAGCAGTCCCGGACCTTACAATGAGCAGTTCTTC
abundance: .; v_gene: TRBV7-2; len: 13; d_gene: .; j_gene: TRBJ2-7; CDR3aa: CASSSGASHEQYF; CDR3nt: TGTGCCAGCAGCTCGGGTGCGAGCCACGAGCAGTACTTC
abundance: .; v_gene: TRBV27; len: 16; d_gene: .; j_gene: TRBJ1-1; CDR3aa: CASSLSWEVRGTEAFF; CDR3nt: TGTGCCAGCAGTTTATCGTGGGAGGTCAGGGGCACTGAAGCTTTCTTT
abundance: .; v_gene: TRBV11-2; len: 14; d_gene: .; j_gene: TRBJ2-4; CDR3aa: CASSTGQGQNIQYF; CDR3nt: TGTGCCAGCAGCACTGGACAAGGACAAAACATTCAGTACTTC
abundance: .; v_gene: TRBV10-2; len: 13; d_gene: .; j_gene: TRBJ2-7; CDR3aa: CASGTGSPYEQYF; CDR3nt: TGCGCCAGCGGGACGGGATCTCCCTACGAGCAGTACTTC
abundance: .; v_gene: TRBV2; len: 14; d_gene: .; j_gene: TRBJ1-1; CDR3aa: CASRADNLNTEAFF; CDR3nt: TGTGCCAGCAGGGCGGACAACCTGAACACTGAAGCTTTCTTT
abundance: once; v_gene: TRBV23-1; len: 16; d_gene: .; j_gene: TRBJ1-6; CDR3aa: CASSRGAGEVNSPLHF; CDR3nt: TGCGCCAGCAGTCGGGGGGCTGGGGAGGTGAATTCACCCCTCCACTTT
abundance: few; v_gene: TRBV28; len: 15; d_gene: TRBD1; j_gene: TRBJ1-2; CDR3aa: CASSLPTGPTYGYTF; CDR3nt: TGTGCCAGCAGCCTCCCGACAGGGCCTACTTATGGCTACACCTTC
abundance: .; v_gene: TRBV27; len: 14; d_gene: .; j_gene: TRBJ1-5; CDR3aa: CASSSSGSNQPQHF; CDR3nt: TGTGCCAGCAGTTCGTCGGGGAGCAATCAGCCCCAGCATTTT
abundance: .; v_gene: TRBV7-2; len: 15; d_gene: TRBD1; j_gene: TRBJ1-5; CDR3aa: CASSLGGQGHQPQHF; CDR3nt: TGTGCCAGCAGCTTAGGGGGACAGGGGCATCAGCCCCAGCATTTT
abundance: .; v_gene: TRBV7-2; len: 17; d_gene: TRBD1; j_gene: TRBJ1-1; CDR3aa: CASSLDPPTGTNTEAFF; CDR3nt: TGTGCCAGCAGCTTAGACCCGCCGACAGGGACCAACACTGAAGCTTTCTTT
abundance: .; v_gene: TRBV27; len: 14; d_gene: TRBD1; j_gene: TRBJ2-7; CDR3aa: CASSSLTGTHEQYF; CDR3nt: TGTGCCAGCAGTTCCTTGACAGGGACCCACGAGCAGTACTTC
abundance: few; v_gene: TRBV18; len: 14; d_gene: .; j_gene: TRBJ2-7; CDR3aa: CASSPPVFSYEQYF; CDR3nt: TGTGCCAGCTCACCACCGGTGTTCTCCTACGAGCAGTACTTC
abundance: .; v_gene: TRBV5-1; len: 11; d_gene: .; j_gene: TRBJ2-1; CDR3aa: CASTGYNEQFF; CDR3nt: TGCGCCAGCACGGGGTACAATGAGCAGTTCTTC
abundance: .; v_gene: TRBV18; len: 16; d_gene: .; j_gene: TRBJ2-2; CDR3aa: CASSPAASSVTGELFF; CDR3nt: TGTGCCAGCTCACCAGCCGCCAGCTCGGTCACCGGGGAGCTGTTTTTT
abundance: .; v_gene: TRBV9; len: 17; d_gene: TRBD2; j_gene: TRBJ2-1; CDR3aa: CASSVGASGGTYNEQFF; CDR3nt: TGTGCCAGCAGCGTAGGAGCTAGCGGGGGAACCTACAATGAGCAGTTCTTC
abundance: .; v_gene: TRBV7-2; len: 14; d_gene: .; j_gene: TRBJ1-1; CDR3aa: CASSLVGAGTEAFF; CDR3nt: TGTGCCAGCAGCTTAGTGGGGGCAGGCACTGAAGCTTTCTTT
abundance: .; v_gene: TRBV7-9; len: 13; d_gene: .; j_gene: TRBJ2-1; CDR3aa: CASRPQGSNEQFF; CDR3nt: TGTGCCAGCAGACCTCAGGGGAGCAATGAGCAGTTCTTC
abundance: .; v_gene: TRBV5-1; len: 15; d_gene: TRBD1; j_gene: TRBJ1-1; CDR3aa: CASAGQTSMNTEAFF; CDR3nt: TGCGCCAGCGCGGGACAGACTTCTATGAACACTGAAGCTTTCTTT
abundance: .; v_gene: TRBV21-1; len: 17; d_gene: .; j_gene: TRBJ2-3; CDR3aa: CASSKAKYEGCTDTQYF; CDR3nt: TGTGCCAGCAGCAAAGCGAAATACGAGGGTTGCACAGATACGCAGTATTTT
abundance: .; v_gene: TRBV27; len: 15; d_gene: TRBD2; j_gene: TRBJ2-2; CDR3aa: CATLSGGAGGGELFF; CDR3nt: TGTGCCACTCTTAGCGGGGGGGCCGGAGGCGGGGAGCTGTTTTTT
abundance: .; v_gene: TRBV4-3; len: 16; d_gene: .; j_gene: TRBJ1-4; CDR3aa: CASSQDRGAGHEKLFF; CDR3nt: TGCGCCAGCAGCCAAGATCGTGGGGCAGGTCATGAAAAACTGTTTTTT